This T cell receptor (beta chain) was documented in a study of T cells expressing NK-cell markers. TCRdb reprocessed the 5' RACE reads and keeps a single row for each CDR3 protein, giving no DNA. In total, the table holds about 450,000 distinct CDR3 sequences. The CDR3 is 14 residues long. Germline V CDR1 and CDR2: SQVTM, ANQGSEA. V is TRBV29-1 and J is TRBJ2-1; TCRdb proposes TRBD2, but this gene call is untestable without DNA. Sample: blood T cells: a sorted CD56 or NKG2C T cell subset, CD4+ or CD8+ T cells, or bulk PBMC T cells (not recorded which). This TCR derives from a woman aged 18 to 75 in good health. CDR3 protein: CSYGGGRPFNEQFF.